The source of this T cell receptor beta chain is a study of STAT3 mutations in large granular lymphocyte leukemia. Study results and caveats: Every T-LGLL patient had at least one immunodominant TCRbeta clonotype. No sample exists from the first appearance of each clone.

The length of the CDR3 is 13 residues. Trimming took off 3 bases at V and 6 bases at J, with 12 bases between the two ends. Germline CDR1 reads GTSNPN; CDR2 reads SVGIG (reference sequence). Concerning this clone itself: Antigen unknown.

Some 41,000 productive templates were obtained per sample on average. Repertoires were generated with immunoSEQ multiplex PCR, while TCRdb's copy carries only in-frame clones and drops some. This table has around 29,000 clones, 86% appearing once. The V gene is TRBV30, the J gene TRBJ2-1, with unresolved D. Sequencing was done on a sample of peripheral blood mononuclear cells. The TCR originated in a man aged 55 to 70 with T-cell large granular lymphocyte leukemia. Some clones in this sample may be carry-over from other donors' samples. CDR3 sequence (DNA): TGTGCCTGGAGCTTTGGTCGGGTCAATGAGCAGTTCTTC. Protein: CAWSFGRVNEQFF.